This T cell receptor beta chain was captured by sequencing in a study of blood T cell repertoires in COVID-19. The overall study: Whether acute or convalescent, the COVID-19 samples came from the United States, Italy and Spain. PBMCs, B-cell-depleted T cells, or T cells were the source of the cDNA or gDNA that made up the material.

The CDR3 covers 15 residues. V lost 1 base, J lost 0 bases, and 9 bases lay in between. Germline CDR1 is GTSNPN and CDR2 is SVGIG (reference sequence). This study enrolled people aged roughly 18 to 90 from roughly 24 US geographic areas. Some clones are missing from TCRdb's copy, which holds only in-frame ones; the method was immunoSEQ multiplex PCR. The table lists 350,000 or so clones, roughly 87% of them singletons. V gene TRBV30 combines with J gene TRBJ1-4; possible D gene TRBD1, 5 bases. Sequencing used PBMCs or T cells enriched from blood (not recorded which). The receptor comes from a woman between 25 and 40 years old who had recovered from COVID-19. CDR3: CAWSGGSATNEKLFF. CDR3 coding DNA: TGTGCCTGGAGTGGGGGCTCCGCAACTAATGAAAAACTGTTTTTT.